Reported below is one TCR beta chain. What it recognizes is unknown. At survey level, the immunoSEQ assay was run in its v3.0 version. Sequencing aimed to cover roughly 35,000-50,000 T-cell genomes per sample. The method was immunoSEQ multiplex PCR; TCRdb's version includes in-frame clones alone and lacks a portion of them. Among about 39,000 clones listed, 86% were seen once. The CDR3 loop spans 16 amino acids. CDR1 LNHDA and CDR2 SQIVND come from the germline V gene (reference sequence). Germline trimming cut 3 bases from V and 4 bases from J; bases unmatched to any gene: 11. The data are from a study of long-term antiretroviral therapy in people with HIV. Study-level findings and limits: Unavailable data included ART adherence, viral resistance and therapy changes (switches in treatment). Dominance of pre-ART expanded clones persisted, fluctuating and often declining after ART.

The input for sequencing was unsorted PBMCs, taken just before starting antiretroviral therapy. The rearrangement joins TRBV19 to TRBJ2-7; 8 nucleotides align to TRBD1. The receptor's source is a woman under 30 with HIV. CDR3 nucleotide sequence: TGTGCCAGTAGTATTCCGCCGACAGGGGCCCCTTACGAGCAGTACTTC. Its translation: CASSIPPTGAPYEQYF.